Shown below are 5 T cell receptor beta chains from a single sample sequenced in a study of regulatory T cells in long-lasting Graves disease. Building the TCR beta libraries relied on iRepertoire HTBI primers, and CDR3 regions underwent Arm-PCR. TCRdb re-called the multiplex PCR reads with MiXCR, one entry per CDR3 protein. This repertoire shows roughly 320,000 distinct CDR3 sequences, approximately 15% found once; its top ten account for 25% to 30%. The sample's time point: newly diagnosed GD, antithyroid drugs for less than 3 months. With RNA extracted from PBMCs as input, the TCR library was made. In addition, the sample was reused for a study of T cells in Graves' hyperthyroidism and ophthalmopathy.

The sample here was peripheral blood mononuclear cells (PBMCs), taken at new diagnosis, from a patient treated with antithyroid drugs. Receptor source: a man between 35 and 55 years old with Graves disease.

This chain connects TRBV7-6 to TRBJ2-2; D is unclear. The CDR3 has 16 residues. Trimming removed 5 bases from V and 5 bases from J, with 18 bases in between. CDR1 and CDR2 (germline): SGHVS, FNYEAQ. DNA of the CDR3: TGTGCCAGCAGCCCCATCGGACGGATGAGAACCGGGGAGCTGTTTTTT. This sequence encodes CASSPIGRMRTGELFF.

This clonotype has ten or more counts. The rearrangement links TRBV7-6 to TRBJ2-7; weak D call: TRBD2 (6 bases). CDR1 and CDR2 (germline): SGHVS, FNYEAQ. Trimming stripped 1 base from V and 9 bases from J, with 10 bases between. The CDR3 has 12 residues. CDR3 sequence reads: CASSLGFGGQYF. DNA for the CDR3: TGTGCCAGCAGCTTAGGTTTCGGGGGGCAGTACTTC.

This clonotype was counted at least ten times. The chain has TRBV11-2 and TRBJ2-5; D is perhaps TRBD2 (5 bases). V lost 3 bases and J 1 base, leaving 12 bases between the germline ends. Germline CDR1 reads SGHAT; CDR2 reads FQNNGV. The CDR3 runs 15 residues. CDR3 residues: CASSFILGSQETQYF. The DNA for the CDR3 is TGTGCCAGCAGCTTTATTTTAGGGAGCCAAGAGACCCAGTACTTC.

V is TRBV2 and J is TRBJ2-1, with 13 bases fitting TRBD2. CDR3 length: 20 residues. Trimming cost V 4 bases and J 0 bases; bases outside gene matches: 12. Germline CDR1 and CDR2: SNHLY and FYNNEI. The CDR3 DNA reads TGTGCCAGCAGTGTGGGACTAGCGGGGCGGGGGGGCAGCTCCTACAATGAGCAGTTCTTC. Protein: CASSVGLAGRGGSSYNEQFF. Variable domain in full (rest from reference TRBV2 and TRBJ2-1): EPEVTQTPSHQVTQMGQEVILRCVPISNHLYFYWYRQILGQKVEFLVSFYNNEISEKSEIFDDQFSVERPDGSNFTLKIRSTKLEDSAMYFCASSVGLAGRGGSSYNEQFFGPGTRLTVL.

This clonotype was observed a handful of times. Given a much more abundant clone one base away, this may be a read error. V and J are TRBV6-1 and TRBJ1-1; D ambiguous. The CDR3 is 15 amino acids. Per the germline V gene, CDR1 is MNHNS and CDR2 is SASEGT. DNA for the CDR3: TGTGCCAGCACACCCCCGGGCGCGGCGAACACTGAAGCTTCCTTT. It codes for CASTPPGAANTEASF.